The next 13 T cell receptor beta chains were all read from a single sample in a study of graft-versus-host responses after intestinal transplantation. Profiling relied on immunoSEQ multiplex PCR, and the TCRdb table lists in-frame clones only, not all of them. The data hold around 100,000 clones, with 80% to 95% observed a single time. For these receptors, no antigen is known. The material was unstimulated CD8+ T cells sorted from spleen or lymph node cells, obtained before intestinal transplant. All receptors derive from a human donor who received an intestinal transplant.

The CDR3 loop reads CASSQVSGGAPDTQYF. In nucleotides, the CDR3 is TGCGCCAGCAGCCAAGTTAGCGGGGGGGCCCCAGATACGCAGTATTTT. This chain uses TRBV4-1 with TRBJ2-3, with 11 nucleotides matching TRBD2. CDR1 and CDR2 (germline): MGHRA, YSYEKL. The CDR3 spans 16 residues. V dropped 1 base and J dropped 4; count of bases not matched to a gene: 4.

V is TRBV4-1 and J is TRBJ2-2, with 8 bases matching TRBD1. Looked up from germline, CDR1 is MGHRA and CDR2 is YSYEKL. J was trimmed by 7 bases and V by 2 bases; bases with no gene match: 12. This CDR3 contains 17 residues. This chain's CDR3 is CASSQQWETGALGELFF. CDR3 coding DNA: TGCGCCAGCAGCCAACAATGGGAGACAGGGGCCCTCGGGGAGCTGTTTTTT.

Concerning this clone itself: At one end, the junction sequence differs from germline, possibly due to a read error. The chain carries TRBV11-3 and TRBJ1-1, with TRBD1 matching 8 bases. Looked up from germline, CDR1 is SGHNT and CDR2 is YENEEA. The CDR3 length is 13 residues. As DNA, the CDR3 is TGTGCCAGCAGCTCAAGGATGGGACAGGCCTATATCTTT. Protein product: CASSSRMGQAYIF.

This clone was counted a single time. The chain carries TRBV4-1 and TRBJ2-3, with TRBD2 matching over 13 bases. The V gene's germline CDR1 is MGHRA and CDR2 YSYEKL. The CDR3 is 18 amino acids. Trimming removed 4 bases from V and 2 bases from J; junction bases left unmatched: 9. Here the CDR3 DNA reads TGCGCCAGCAGCCTCTCCGGACTAGCGGGGGCCACCACAGATACGCAGTATTTT. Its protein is CASSLSGLAGATTDTQYF.

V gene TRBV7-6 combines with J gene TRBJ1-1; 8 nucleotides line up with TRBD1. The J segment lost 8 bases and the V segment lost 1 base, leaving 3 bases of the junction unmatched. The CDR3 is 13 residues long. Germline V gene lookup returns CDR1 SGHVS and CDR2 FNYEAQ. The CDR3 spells CASSLGGQAEAFF. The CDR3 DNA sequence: TGTGCCAGCAGCTTAGGGGGACAGGCCGAAGCTTTCTTT.

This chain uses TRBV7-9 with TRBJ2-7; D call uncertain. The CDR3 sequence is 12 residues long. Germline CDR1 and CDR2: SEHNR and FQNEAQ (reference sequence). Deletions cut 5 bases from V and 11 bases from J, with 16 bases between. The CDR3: CASSQGPDVEYF. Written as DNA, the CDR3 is TGTGCCAGCAGCCAAGGGCCGGACGTAGAGTACTTC. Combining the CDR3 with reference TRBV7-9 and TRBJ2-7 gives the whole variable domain DTGVSQNPRHKITKRGQNVTFRCDPISEHNRLYWYRQTLGQGPEFLTYFQNEAQLEKSRLLSDRFSAERPKGSFSTLEIQRTEQGDSAMYLCASSQGPDVEYFGPGTRLTVT.

Here the CDR3 reads CASSSEGWMNTEAFF. The CDR3 DNA reads as TGTGCCAGCAGCTCGGAGGGGTGGATGAACACTGAAGCTTTCTTT. The rearrangement joins TRBV7-2 to TRBJ1-1; D is perhaps TRBD1 (5 bases). This CDR3 is 15 amino acids long. The V end was cut by 4 bases, the J end by 0 bases, with 12 bases between. The germline gives CDR1 SGHTA, CDR2 FQGNSA.

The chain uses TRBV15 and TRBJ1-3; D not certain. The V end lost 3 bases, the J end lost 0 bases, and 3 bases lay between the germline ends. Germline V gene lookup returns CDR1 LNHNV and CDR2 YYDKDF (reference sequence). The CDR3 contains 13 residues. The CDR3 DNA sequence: TGTGCCACCAGCAGCGGCTCTGGAAACACCATATATTTT. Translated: CATSSGSGNTIYF. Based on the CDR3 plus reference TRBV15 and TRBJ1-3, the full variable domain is DAMVIQNPRYQVTQFGKPVTLSCSQTLNHNVMYWYQQKSSQAPKLLFHYYDKDFNNEADTPDNFQSRRPNTSFCFLDIRSPGLGDTAMYLCATSSGSGNTIYFGEGSWLTVV.

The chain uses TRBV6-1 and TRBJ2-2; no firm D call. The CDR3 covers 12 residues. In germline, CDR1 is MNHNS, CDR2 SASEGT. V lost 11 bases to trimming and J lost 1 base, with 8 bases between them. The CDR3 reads CAGEQNTGELFF. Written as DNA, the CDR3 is TGTGCCGGAGAACAGAACACCGGGGAGCTGTTTTTT.

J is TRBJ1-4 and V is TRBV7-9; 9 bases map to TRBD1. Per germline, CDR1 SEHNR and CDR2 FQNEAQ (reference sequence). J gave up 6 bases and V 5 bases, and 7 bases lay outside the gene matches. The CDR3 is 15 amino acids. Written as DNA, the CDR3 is TGTGCCAGCAGCCCCCCGCGGGACAGGGATGAAAAACTGTTTTTT. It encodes CASSPPRDRDEKLFF.

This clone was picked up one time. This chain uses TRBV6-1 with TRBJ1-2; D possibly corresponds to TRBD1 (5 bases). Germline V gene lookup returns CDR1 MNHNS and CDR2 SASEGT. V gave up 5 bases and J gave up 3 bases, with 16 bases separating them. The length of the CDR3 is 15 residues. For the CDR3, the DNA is TGTGCCAGCAGTTCAGCCCCGGGACTCGACTATGGCTACACCTTC. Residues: CASSSAPGLDYGYTF.

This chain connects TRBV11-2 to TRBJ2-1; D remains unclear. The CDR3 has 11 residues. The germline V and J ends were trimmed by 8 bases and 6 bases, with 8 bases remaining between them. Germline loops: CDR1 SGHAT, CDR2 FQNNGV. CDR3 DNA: TGTGCCAGCGATGGTTCCAATGAGCAGTTCTTC. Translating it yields CASDGSNEQFF.

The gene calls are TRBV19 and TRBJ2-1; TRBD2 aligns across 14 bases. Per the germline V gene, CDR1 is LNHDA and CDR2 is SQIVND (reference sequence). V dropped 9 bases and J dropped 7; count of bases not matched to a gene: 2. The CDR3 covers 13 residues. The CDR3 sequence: CASGTSGGNEQFF. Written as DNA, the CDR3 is TGTGCCAGCGGGACTAGCGGGGGAAATGAGCAGTTCTTC.